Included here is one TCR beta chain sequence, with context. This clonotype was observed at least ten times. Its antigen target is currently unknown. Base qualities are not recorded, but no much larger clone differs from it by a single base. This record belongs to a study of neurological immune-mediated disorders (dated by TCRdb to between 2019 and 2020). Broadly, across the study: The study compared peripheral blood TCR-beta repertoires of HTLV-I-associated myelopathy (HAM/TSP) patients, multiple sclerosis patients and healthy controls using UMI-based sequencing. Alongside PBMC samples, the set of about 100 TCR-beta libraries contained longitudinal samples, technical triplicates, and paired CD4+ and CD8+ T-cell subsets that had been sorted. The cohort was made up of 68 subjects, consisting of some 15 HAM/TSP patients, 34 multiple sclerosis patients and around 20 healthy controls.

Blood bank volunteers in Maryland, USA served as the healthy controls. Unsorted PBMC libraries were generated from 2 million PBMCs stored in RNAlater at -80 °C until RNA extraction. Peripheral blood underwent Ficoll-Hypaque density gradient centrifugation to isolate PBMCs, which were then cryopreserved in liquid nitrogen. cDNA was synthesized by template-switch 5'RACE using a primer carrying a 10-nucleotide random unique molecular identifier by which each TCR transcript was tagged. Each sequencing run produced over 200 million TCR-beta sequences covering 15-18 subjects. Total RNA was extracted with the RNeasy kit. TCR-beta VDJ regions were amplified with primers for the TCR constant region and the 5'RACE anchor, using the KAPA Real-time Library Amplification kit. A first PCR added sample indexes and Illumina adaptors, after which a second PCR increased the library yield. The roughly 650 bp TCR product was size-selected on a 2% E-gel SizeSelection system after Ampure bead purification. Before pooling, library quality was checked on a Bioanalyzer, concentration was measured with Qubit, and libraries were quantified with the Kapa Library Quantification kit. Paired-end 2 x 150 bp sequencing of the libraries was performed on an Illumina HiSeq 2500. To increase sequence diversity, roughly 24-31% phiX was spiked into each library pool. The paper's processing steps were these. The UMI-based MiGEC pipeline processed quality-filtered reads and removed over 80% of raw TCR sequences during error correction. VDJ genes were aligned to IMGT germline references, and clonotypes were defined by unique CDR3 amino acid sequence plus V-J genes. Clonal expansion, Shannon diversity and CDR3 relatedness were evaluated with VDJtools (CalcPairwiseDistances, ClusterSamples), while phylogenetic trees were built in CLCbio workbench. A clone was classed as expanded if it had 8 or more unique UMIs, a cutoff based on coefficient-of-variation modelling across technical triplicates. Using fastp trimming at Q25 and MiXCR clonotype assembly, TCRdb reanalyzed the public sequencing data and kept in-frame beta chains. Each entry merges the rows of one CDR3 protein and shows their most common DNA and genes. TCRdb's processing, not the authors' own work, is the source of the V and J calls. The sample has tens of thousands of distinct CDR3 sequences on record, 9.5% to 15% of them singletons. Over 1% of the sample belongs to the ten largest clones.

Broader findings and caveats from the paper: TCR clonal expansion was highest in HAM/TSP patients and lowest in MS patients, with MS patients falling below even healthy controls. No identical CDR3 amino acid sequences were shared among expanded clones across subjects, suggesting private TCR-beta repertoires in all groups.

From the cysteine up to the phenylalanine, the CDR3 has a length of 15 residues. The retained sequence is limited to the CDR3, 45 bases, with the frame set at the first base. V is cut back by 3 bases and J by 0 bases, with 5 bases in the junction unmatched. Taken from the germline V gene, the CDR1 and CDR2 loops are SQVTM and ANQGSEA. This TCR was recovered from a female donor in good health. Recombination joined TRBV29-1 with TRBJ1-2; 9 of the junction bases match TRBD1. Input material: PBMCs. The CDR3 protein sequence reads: CSVDSDRGPNYGYTF. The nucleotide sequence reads TGCAGCGTTGATTCGGACAGGGGACCTAACTATGGCTACACCTTC.